Below, 32 T cell receptor beta chains from the same sample are listed, as sequenced in a study of blood T cells in healthy people across ages. Together with a sample-barcoded 5' primer, a J-beta primer mix was included in a second PCR lasting about 7 to 11 cycles. TCRdb re-analysed the 5' RACE reads in MiXCR, keeping a single row per CDR3 protein. The repertoire holds around 1.5 million distinct CDR3 sequences, with approximately 40% as singletons. Sequencing was carried out using blood. The receptors come from a young woman in good health.

CDR3 coding DNA: TGCAGTGCTAGAGACCTAGCGGACTACGAGCAGTACTTC. Its protein is CSARDLADYEQYF. The chain has TRBV20-1 and TRBJ2-7; 7 nucleotides align to TRBD2. After removal of 0 bases from V and 3 bases from J, the junction contained 2 bases not matched to a gene. Germline assignment: CDR1 DFQATT and CDR2 SNEGSKA (reference sequence). The CDR3 length is 13 residues.

At least ten counts were recorded for this clonotype. The rearrangement links TRBV27 to TRBJ2-7; 8 bases agree with TRBD2. V lost 5 bases to trimming and J lost 4 bases; unmatched junction nucleotides: 4. The CDR3 is 13 amino acids. CDR1 is MNHEY, CDR2 SMNVEV, per germline (reference sequence). The CDR3 sequence is CASSPGLVYEQYF. The CDR3 DNA reads as TGTGCCAGCAGTCCGGGACTAGTTTACGAGCAGTACTTC.

A note on this clonotype: One end of the junction varies from germline; a read error may be responsible. V is TRBV11-2 and J is TRBJ1-1, with TRBD1 matching over 10 bases. The germline V gene has CDR1 SGHAT and CDR2 FQNNGV. The length of the CDR3 is 18 residues. As DNA, the CDR3 is TGTGCCAGCAGTCCTCGCACCGGGACAGGGGCGGGGGGCACTGAGGCTTTCTTT. As protein: CASSPRTGTGAGGTEAFF.

V gene TRBV6-1 combines with J gene TRBJ2-4; 9 bases are a match to TRBD2. The J call may be mistaken, given a closer DNA end match to TRBJ2-5. The CDR3 is 18 amino acids. The germline gives CDR1 MNHNS, CDR2 SASEGT. The CDR3 sequence is CASCSIIAGAECRATQYF. The CDR3 DNA sequence: TGTGCCAGCTGCTCGATAATAGCGGGGGCCGAGTGTAGGGCGACCCAGTACTTC.

The chain links TRBV20-1 to TRBJ2-1, with D maybe TRBD2 (6 bases). The closer fit of TRBJ2-7 to the DNA end suggests the J call may be wrong. Germline CDR1 reads DFQATT; CDR2 reads SNEGSKA (reference sequence). The CDR3 contains 13 residues. The chain's CDR3 is CSAREGTPPEQYF. DNA for the CDR3: TGCAGTGCTAGAGAGGGGACTCCCCCCGAGCAGTACTTC.

The genes are TRBV20-1 and TRBJ2-2, with TRBD2 identical over 7 bases. The CDR3 loop spans 16 amino acids. Germline-derived CDR1 and CDR2 are DFQATT and SNEGSKA (reference sequence). The J segment lost 6 bases and the V segment lost 3 bases, leaving 13 bases of the junction unmatched. In DNA, the CDR3 is TGCAGTGCTAGGAAGGGATCTTCGCGGGGGTCCGGGGAGCTGTTTTTT. Its protein product is CSARKGSSRGSGELFF.

The CDR3 is CASSSPTGGFEAFF. CDR3 coding DNA: TGTGCCAGCAGCTCCCCGACAGGGGGCTTTGAAGCTTTCTTT. The chain carries TRBV5-6 and TRBJ1-1; 10 bases align to TRBD1. Germline V gene lookup returns CDR1 SGHDT and CDR2 YYEEEE. The V segment lost 3 bases and the J segment 7 bases; nucleotides outside the gene matches: 6. The CDR3 has 14 residues. Using reference TRBV5-6 and TRBJ1-1 for the parts outside the CDR3, the full variable domain is DAGVTQSPTHLIKTRGQQVTLRCSPKSGHDTVSWYQQALGQGPQFIFQYYEEEERQRGNFPDRFSGHQFPNYSSELNVNALLLGDSALYLCASSSPTGGFEAFFGQGTRLTVV.

A few counts support this clonotype. The gene calls are TRBV7-9 and TRBJ2-7; D is ambiguous. The CDR3 has 15 residues. Trimming took 5 bases from V and 2 from J, leaving 16 bases between them. In germline, CDR1 is SEHNR, CDR2 FQNEAQ (reference sequence). The CDR3 region has the DNA TGTGCCAGCAGCCCAAAAGAGGCAGGTACCTACGAGCAGTACTTC. Protein sequence: CASSPKEAGTYEQYF.

This clonotype has only a few counts. The chain has TRBV20-1 and TRBJ2-3, with 12 bases lining up with TRBD2. The CDR3 has 17 amino acids. The trim removed 3 bases at V and 0 bases at J, leaving 7 bases unmatched. CDR1 is DFQATT and CDR2 is SNEGSKA in the germline V gene (reference sequence). The CDR3 DNA reads as TGCAGTGCTAGGGGACTAGCGGGCCTAGCTAGCACAGATACGCAGTATTTT. Translating gives CSARGLAGLASTDTQYF.

This clonotype was counted between two and nine times. The chain carries TRBV20-1 and TRBJ2-3, with no clear D. The CDR3 is made up of 13 amino acids. Germline values: CDR1 DFQATT, CDR2 SNEGSKA (reference sequence). Trimming took 0 bases from V and 7 from J, leaving 11 bases between them. The CDR3 DNA is TGCAGTGCTAGAGATCAGCCGAAGAATACGCAGTATTTT. Its translation is CSARDQPKNTQYF.

This clonotype was seen a single time. The chain carries TRBV12-3 or TRBV12-4 and TRBJ1-1; D unresolved. This CDR3 has 14 residues. V dropped 5 bases and J dropped 6 bases, with 16 bases sitting between them. CDR3 sequence: CASSDVLREAEAFF. CDR3 nucleotides: TGTGCCAGCAGTGACGTACTCCGGGAGGCTGAAGCTTTCTTT.

This clonotype was counted only a few times. The genes are TRBV6-1 and TRBJ2-4, with TRBD1 as a possible D gene (6 bases). The assigned J gene may be wrong: the sequence end matches TRBJ2-7 better. CDR3 length equals 13 residues. Germline V CDR1 and CDR2: MNHNS, SASEGT. The CDR3 DNA reads as TGTGCCAGCAGACGAACCCACAGGGACGAGCAGTACTTC. Translated: CASRRTHRDEQYF.

Only a few counts were recorded for this clonotype. The CDR3 is CASSEEPPEQYF. DNA of the CDR3: TGTGCCAGCAGTGAAGAGCCCCCCGAGCAGTACTTC. The genes are TRBV2 and TRBJ2-7; D remains ambiguous. The germline V gene encodes CDR1 SNHLY and CDR2 FYNNEI. The CDR3 spans 12 residues. Trimming removed 1 base at V and 6 bases at J, with 7 bases between.

The genes are TRBV29-1 and TRBJ1-2, with D perhaps TRBD1 (6 bases). V was clipped by 6 bases and J by 3 bases, with 11 bases between them. Germline V gene lookup returns CDR1 SQVTM and CDR2 ANQGSEA. This CDR3 region has 12 residues. The CDR3 sequence: CSVLEGDYGYTF. CDR3 bases: TGCAGCGTCTTGGAGGGGGACTATGGCTACACCTTC.

This clonotype was picked up a small number of times. For the CDR3, the DNA is TGCAGCGTTTCCCGGGACAGGGCAGATGGCTACACCTTC. Its translation: CSVSRDRADGYTF. This chain joins TRBV29-1 and TRBJ1-2; 9 positions agree with TRBD1. Unmatched junction bases numbered 7, after V lost 5 bases and J lost 6 bases. This CDR3 has 13 residues. From germline, CDR1 is SQVTM and CDR2 ANQGSEA.

The rearrangement joins TRBV7-2 to TRBJ2-5, with 7 bases aligning to TRBD2. The J segment lost 7 bases and the V segment lost 2 bases, leaving 10 bases of the junction unmatched. CDR1 SGHTA and CDR2 FQGNSA come from the germline V gene. This CDR3 is built from 15 residues. This CDR3 reads CASSLMGGGEGTQYF. CDR3 bases: TGTGCCAGCAGCTTAATGGGGGGGGGAGAAGGGACCCAGTACTTC.

This clonotype has only a few counts. This rearrangement joins TRBV7-9 to TRBJ2-3, with 10 bases aligning to TRBD2. The junction had 10 bases not matched to a gene; V was cut back by 0 bases and J by 1 base. Germline-derived CDR1 and CDR2 are SEHNR and FQNEAQ (reference sequence). This CDR3 comprises 19 residues. The CDR3, as DNA: TGTGCCAGCAGCTTAGCGCGTATGAAGCGGGAGGGCCGCACAGATACGCAGTATTTT. Amino acids: CASSLARMKREGRTDTQYF.

A single count supports this clonotype. The rearrangement joins TRBV19 to TRBJ2-5; TRBD2 is a possible D gene (6 bases). The assigned J gene may be wrong: the sequence end matches TRBJ2-7 better. The CDR3 spans 14 residues. The germline CDR1 and CDR2 sequences are LNHDA and SQIVND (reference sequence). CDR3 in DNA: TGTGCCAGTAGTAAGGAGGGTGTAGTCTGCGAGCAGTACTTC. It yields the protein CASSKEGVVCEQYF.

This clonotype was recorded only once. CDR3 in DNA: TGTGCCAGCAGTTTAGAAGCGGGGGTCCTGTACCAAGAGACCCAGTACTTC. This codes for CASSLEAGVLYQETQYF. The chain is built from TRBV28 and TRBJ2-5, with 8 nucleotides matching TRBD2. The germline V gene has CDR1 MDHEN and CDR2 SYDVKM. The V and J ends lost 2 bases and 0 bases, in that order; junction bases with no gene match: 8. CDR3 length: 17 amino acids.

This clonotype occurred a few times. The chain carries TRBV5-1 and TRBJ2-7; the match to TRBD2 covers 13 bases. V was clipped by 1 base and J by 3 bases; unmatched bases: 1. The CDR3 is 15 amino acids. Germline V gene data show CDR1 as SGHRS and CDR2 as YFSETQ. In nucleotides, the CDR3 is TGCGCCAGCAGCTTGAGGACTAGCGGGGGCTACGAGCAGTACTTC. Translated: CASSLRTSGGYEQYF. The variable domain in full, completed from reference TRBV5-1 and TRBJ2-7, reads KAGVTQTPRYLIKTRGQQVTLSCSPISGHRSVSWYQQTPGQGLQFLFEYFSETQRNKGNFPGRFSGRQFSNSRSEMNVSTLELGDSALYLCASSLRTSGGYEQYFGPGTRLTVT.

This chain uses TRBV6-2 or TRBV6-3 with TRBJ1-1, with D possibly matching TRBD1 (5 bases). The CDR3 consists of 16 residues. Germline CDR1 is MNHEY and CDR2 is SVGEGT. Trimming removed 7 bases from V and 3 bases from J, with 21 bases in between. The CDR3 nucleotides read TGTGCCAGCATCGACGGGGGGGTCGACATTGACACTGAAGCTTTCTTT. This encodes CASIDGGVDIDTEAFF.

This chain links TRBV10-2 with TRBJ2-1; tentative D call: TRBD1 (5 bases). The CDR3 consists of 10 residues. Germline assignment: CDR1 WSHSY and CDR2 SAAADI. V lost 10 bases, J lost 13 bases, and 14 bases lay in between. For the CDR3, the DNA is TGCGCCACCATGCAGGGCTTCCAGTTCTTC. Translating it yields CATMQGFQFF.

V and J are TRBV20-1 and TRBJ2-1, with TRBD2 matching 7 bases. The CDR3 covers 14 residues. Germline CDR1 reads DFQATT; CDR2 reads SNEGSKA (reference sequence). Trimming removed 7 bases from V and 4 bases from J; junction bases left unmatched: 10. CDR3 residues: CSVVRGGGYNEQFF. The CDR3 bases are TGCAGTGTCGTGCGGGGCGGGGGATACAATGAGCAGTTCTTC.

The table lists this clonotype with a few counts. The V gene is TRBV29-1, the J gene TRBJ2-2; D not certain. Germline V gives CDR1 SQVTM, CDR2 ANQGSEA. This CDR3 has 14 residues. V lost 6 bases and J lost 7, with 18 bases in between. The CDR3 DNA is TGCAGCGTGTCCTCCGGGTCAACGGTCGGGGAGCTGTTTTTT. Protein product: CSVSSGSTVGELFF.

This clonotype was recorded a few times. V is TRBV20-1 and J is TRBJ1-1; D is ambiguous. Looked up from germline, CDR1 is DFQATT and CDR2 is SNEGSKA (reference sequence). V lost 1 base and J 1 base, leaving 7 bases between the germline ends. The CDR3 is made up of 13 amino acids. This CDR3 reads CSARGRANTEAFF. The CDR3 DNA reads as TGCAGTGCTAGAGGTAGAGCGAACACTGAAGCTTTCTTT.

The rearrangement joins TRBV5-1 to TRBJ2-3; 7 nucleotides match TRBD2. V was pared by 0 bases and J by 4 bases, with 5 bases of the junction left unmatched. Germline CDR1 reads SGHRS; CDR2 reads YFSETQ. This CDR3 contains 15 residues. CDR3 sequence (DNA): TGCGCCAGCAGCTTGGGAGGCGGGAGCGCAGATACGCAGTATTTT. This translates into CASSLGGGSADTQYF.

This chain connects TRBV7-2 to TRBJ2-7; 8 bases map to TRBD2. The CDR3 length is 15 residues. The V segment lost 5 bases and the J segment 3 bases; nucleotides outside the gene matches: 9. The V gene's germline CDR1 is SGHTA and CDR2 FQGNSA. The CDR3 protein is CASSPVGSGDYEQYF. CDR3 nucleotides: TGTGCCAGCAGCCCGGTGGGTAGCGGGGACTACGAGCAGTACTTC.

Notes on this clonotype: The junction differs from germline at one of its ends, possibly a read error. This chain joins TRBV29-1 and TRBJ1-1, with a tentative D call TRBD1 (6 bases). Germline CDR1 is SQVTM and CDR2 is ANQGSEA. CDR3 length: 16 amino acids. The chain's CDR3 is CSVEGGWEGRPTEAFF. CDR3 nucleotide sequence: TGCAGCGTGGAAGGGGGATGGGAAGGGCGTCCCACTGAAGCTTTCTTT.

The chain is built from TRBV7-8 and TRBJ2-5, with D uncertain. CDR1 and CDR2 from the germline V gene are SGHVS and FQNEAQ. V was clipped by 0 bases and J by 11 bases, with 13 bases between them. This CDR3 has 13 amino acids. For the CDR3, the DNA is TGTGCCAGCAGCTTAGCGCATGCTAGTGAGCAGTACTTC. Translation: CASSLAHASEQYF.

This chain links TRBV11-1 with TRBJ2-1; 11 bases are a match to TRBD2. J lost 9 bases, V lost 4 bases, and 8 bases had no gene match. Germline CDR1 reads SGHAT; CDR2 reads FQDESV (reference sequence). CDR3 length: 15 residues. CDR3 amino acids: CASSSIAGGPREQFF. DNA of the CDR3: TGTGCCAGCAGCTCTATAGCGGGAGGGCCGCGTGAGCAGTTCTTC.

This clonotype occurred a few times. The CDR3 loop reads CASSFHQGEGTEAFF. The DNA of the CDR3 is TGTGCCAGCAGCTTCCACCAGGGTGAGGGCACTGAAGCTTTCTTT. The chain links TRBV7-9 to TRBJ1-1; tentative D call: TRBD1 (5 bases). CDR3 length equals 15 residues. The V end was cut by 3 bases, the J end by 4 bases, with 15 bases between. CDR1 is SEHNR and CDR2 is FQNEAQ in the germline V gene (reference sequence).

The chain couples TRBV6-6 to TRBJ2-1; 12 nucleotides match TRBD2. The CDR3 contains 16 residues. CDR1 and CDR2 (germline): MNHNY, SVGAGI (reference sequence). The junction had 9 bases not matched to a gene; V was cut back by 8 bases and J by 4 bases. The CDR3 DNA sequence: TGTGCCAGCTTCAACGGACTAGCGGGGACATACAATGAGCAGTTCTTC. It translates to CASFNGLAGTYNEQFF.